In this sample, the clone carrying this T cell receptor (beta chain) turned up many times. Uncontrolled infection, other autoimmune disease, pregnancy or lactation excluded patients. This record belongs to a study of T cells in Graves' hyperthyroidism and ophthalmopathy. On the study more broadly: Staff took peripheral blood when the initial diagnosis was made, before any treatment began.

Germline-derived CDR1 and CDR2 are SGHDT and YYEEEE. The length of the CDR3 is 16 residues. V lost 3 bases and J lost 2; bases outside the gene matches: 5. The TCR beta CDR3 regions underwent amplification using RNA transcripts as the source. With the HTBI primer set, the TCR CDR3 went through a first round of RT-PCR. One entry per CDR3 protein, called by TCRdb with MiXCR from the multiplex PCR reads. The sample has around 400,000 distinct CDR3 sequences; around 14% are singletons. The receptor's source is a woman aged 18-35 years with Graves' hyperthyroidism that later progressed to Graves' ophthalmopathy. Sequenced material: blood. The chain has TRBV5-6 and TRBJ2-3, with 11 positions matching TRBD2. The CDR3 region is CASSWGTSGITDTQYF. The DNA of the CDR3 is TGTGCCAGCAGCTGGGGGACTAGCGGAATCACAGATACGCAGTATTTT.